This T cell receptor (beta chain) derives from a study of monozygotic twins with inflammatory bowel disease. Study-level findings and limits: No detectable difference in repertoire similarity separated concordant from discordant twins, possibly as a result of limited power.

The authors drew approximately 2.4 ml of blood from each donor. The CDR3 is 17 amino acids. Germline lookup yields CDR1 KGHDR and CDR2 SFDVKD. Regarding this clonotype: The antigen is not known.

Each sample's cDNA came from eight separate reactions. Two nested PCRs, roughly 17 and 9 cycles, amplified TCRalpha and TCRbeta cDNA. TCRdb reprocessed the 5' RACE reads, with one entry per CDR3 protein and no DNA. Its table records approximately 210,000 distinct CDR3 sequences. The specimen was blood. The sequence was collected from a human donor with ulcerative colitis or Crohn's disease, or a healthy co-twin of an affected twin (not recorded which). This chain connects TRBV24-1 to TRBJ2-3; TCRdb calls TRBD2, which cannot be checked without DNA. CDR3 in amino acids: CATSDSGSGRNTDTQYF.